These 23 T cell receptor delta chains came from one sample sequenced in a study of γδ T cells in repeated Plasmodium falciparum infection (dated by TCRdb to about 2021). For bulk TCR repertoire analysis, Vgamma9/Vdelta2+ and Vdelta2-negative gammadelta T cell populations were isolated by flow sorting from peripheral blood mononuclear cells. To prepare the library, multiplex PCR was applied. The instrument was an Illumina MiSeq. Public reads were reanalyzed in TCRdb with CATT, and rows carrying the same DNA were merged afterwards. The sample table holds some 100,000 delta-chain clones, of which over 1.1% were seen once. Roughly 9.5% of the sample is taken by the ten largest. Material for sequencing was gamma-delta T cells from blood. The origin of the receptors is a pool of human donors (malaria-infected and uninfected, not separated).

A few counts support this clone. The protein held in TCRdb is that of a much larger clone and does not match this DNA's translation at residue 7, likely because of a read error; the protein shown is translated from the DNA. Here the CDR3 reads CAFSPGVYTDKLIF. The DNA of the CDR3 is TGTGCCTTTTCCCCAGGGGTATACACCGATAAACTCATCTTT. The rearrangement joins TRDV3 to TRDJ1, with D unresolved. Looked up from germline, CDR1 is TVYSNPD and CDR2 is GDNSRS (reference sequence). The ends were cut back, 2 bases at V and 0 bases at J, with 13 bases in the middle. The CDR3 loop spans 14 amino acids.

In the case of this clone: TCRdb's entry gives the protein of a much larger clone, which mismatches this DNA's translation at residue 11, likely from a read error; the protein reported here is translated from the DNA. CDR3 bases: TGTGCTTATAGGAGCCCAGTAGGCCTTCCTGTTACTGGGGGACGTTCTGTTTACACCGATAAACTCATCTTT. Translating gives CAYRSPVGLPVTGGRSVYTDKLIF. The rearrangement uses TRAV38-2/DV8 and TRDJ1; TRDD3 agrees at 9 bases. This CDR3 has 24 residues. The V gene end was trimmed by 1 base and the J gene end by 0 bases; junction bases not matched to a gene: 28. CDR1 is TSESDYY and CDR2 is QEAYKQQN in the germline V gene.

As regards this clone: TCRdb's entry gives the protein of a much larger clone, which mismatches this DNA's translation at residue 3, likely from a read error; the protein reported here is translated from the DNA. V gene TRDV2 combines with J gene TRDJ1, with 9 nucleotides matching TRDD3. As TCRdb names no J gene, one was assigned here on the basis of a DNA match to germline. Germline V gene sequence: CDR1 GEAIGNYY, CDR2 EKD. The CDR3 is made up of 17 amino acids. CDR3 in amino acids: CARDRLLGEKNTDKLIF. CDR3 DNA: TGTGCCCGTGACAGGTTACTGGGGGAAAAAAACACCGATAAACTCATCTTT.

A remark on this clone: Only one base separates this from a far larger clonotype, so it likely reflects a read error. Other nucleotide sequences in the sample specify the same CDR3. V and J are TRDV2 and TRDJ1, with D possibly TRDD3 on 5 matching bases. The J gene is not listed in TCRdb, so it was assigned here from a DNA match to germline. Germline lookup yields CDR1 GEAIGNYY and CDR2 EKD. The CDR3 extends over 23 amino acids. In nucleotides, the CDR3 is TGTGCCTGTGACGCTTTGGAGCCCCTTACCAACCGTCGGGGAGATGGGAACACCGACAAACTCATCTTT. This sequence encodes CACDALEPLTNRRGDGNTDKLIF.

In its sample, this clone was seen many times. The protein TCRdb lists belongs to a much larger clone and differs from this DNA's translation at residue 4, which points to a read error; the protein shown is made from the DNA. The V gene call is TRDV1, and the J gene call is absent. The CDR3 contains 12 residues. The germline CDR1 and CDR2 sequences are TSWWSYY and QGS. The CDR3: CALRETQSRLIF. The CDR3, as DNA: TGTGCTCTTAGGGAGACCCAGAGTAGGCTCATCTTT.

This clone was seen a handful of times. This clone may be a read error of a much larger clone one base away. The rearrangement uses TRDV3 and TRDJ3; 7 bases are a match to TRDD3. The J gene, absent from TCRdb, was called here by matching the DNA to germline. Unmatched junction bases numbered 24, after V lost 2 bases and J lost 2 bases. The CDR3 has 22 residues. The V gene's germline CDR1 is TVYSNPD and CDR2 GDNSRS (reference sequence). The CDR3 here is CAFAFPDLPYWGLTWDTRQMFF. The CDR3 coding sequence is TGTGCCTTTGCTTTCCCCGACCTACCCTACTGGGGATTAACCTGGGACACCCGACAGATGTTTTTC.

With respect to this clone: A read error is likely here: a far larger clone is one base away. This sample also contains other DNA sequences that code for the same CDR3. The chain uses TRDV1 and TRDJ1, with TRDD3 matching 7 bases. The CDR3 consists of 14 residues. Germline V gene lookup returns CDR1 TSWWSYY and CDR2 QGS. V was clipped by 1 base and J by 8 bases; unmatched bases: 7. The CDR3 region is CALGERIWGAKLIF. In DNA, the CDR3 is TGTGCTCTTGGGGAACGGATCTGGGGGGCCAAACTCATCTTT.

Regarding this clone: TCRdb's protein, taken from a much larger clone, differs from this DNA's translation at residue 17, likely owing to a read error; the protein displayed comes from the DNA. The V segment is TRDV1, and no J call was made; TRDD3, the table's D call, was not compared with the DNA. This CDR3 is 19 amino acids long. Germline V gene lookup returns CDR1 TSWWSYY and CDR2 QGS. The CDR3 nucleotides are TGTGCTCTTGGGGAACTTCCGGCCTTCCTTTCCCCATACACCGATAAACGCATCTTT. This codes for CALGELPAFLSPYTDKRIF.

This clone was observed many times. The protein TCRdb gives is from a much larger clone and does not agree with this DNA's translation at residue 7, likely a read error; the protein shown here comes from the DNA. The rearrangement joins TRDV1 to TRDJ1; D is unclear. The CDR3 contains 16 residues. The V gene's germline CDR1 is TSWWSYY and CDR2 QGS. V was clipped by 3 bases and J by 1 base, with 15 bases between them. CDR3 region: CALGDIPPNRTDKLIF. The CDR3 region has the DNA TGTGCTCTTGGGGATATCCCTCCGAATCGCACCGATAAACTCATCTTT.

Within the sample, this clone is medium-sized. The identical CDR3 is also encoded by other nucleotide sequences in the sample. The gene calls are TRDV2 and TRDJ1; 7 positions agree with TRDD3. This CDR3 is built from 16 residues. From germline, CDR1 is GEAIGNYY and CDR2 EKD. Trimming at V came to 1 base and at J to 8 bases, leaving 15 bases not matched to a gene. CDR3 loop: CACDTYLGLDTGKLIF. Written as DNA, the CDR3 is TGTGCCTGTGACACTTACTTAGGACTGGATACGGGGAAACTCATCTTT.

This clone was seen only a few times. With only one base between it and a far larger clone, this is likely a read error. Additional DNA sequences in this sample encode the identical CDR3. V gene TRDV1 combines with J gene TRDJ1; D is ambiguous. The V gene's germline CDR1 is TSWWSYY and CDR2 QGS. CDR3 length equals 14 residues. V lost 3 bases and J 1 base, leaving 9 bases between the germline ends. CDR3 bases: TGTGCTCTTGGGGAGCTGGTGACCACCGATAAACTCATCTTT. Protein sequence: CALGELVTTDKLIF.

This clone was counted between two and nine times. A far bigger clonotype differs at one base, so this is likely a read error. The same CDR3 also results from other DNA sequences found in this sample. The V call is TRDV1, the J call TRDJ1, with TRDD3 identical over 10 bases. The length of the CDR3 is 21 residues. Germline lookup yields CDR1 TSWWSYY and CDR2 QGS. CDR3 nucleotide sequence: TGTGCTCTTGGGGAAAGGGATGGGATATGGGTACTGGGGGATCAGACCGATAAACTCATCTTC. It translates to CALGERDGIWVLGDQTDKLIF.

This clone was detected only a few times. A far larger clone is a single base away, which makes a read error likely. The same CDR3 also results from other DNA sequences found in this sample. This chain connects TRDV2 to TRDJ1, with 9 bases lining up with TRDD3. Because TCRdb records no J gene, it was assigned here through a match of the DNA to germline. Unmatched junction bases numbered 24, after V lost 2 bases and J lost 0 bases. The CDR3 runs to 22 residues. Germline CDR1 reads GEAIGNYY; CDR2 reads EKD. Written as DNA, the CDR3 is TGTGCCTGTGACAGCCTTCCTGGCGATTGGGGGATAAAGAAAACAAACACCGATAAACTCATCTTT. Residues: CACDSLPGDWGIKKTNTDKLIF.

This clone was detected only a few times. A read error is likely here: a far larger clone is one base away. In the same sample, other DNA sequences code for this CDR3. V and J are TRDV2 and TRDJ1; D might be TRDD3 (6 bases). Since TCRdb gives no J gene, matching the DNA to germline was used here to assign it. CDR1 is GEAIGNYY and CDR2 is EKD in the germline V gene. The CDR3 has 19 residues. Trimming cost V 3 bases and J 0 bases, with 25 bases left between them. CDR3 coding DNA: TGTGCCTGTGACGCGCTCCCAACTGGAGGATACTCCTACACCGATAAACTCATCTTT. Its translation: CACDALPTGGYSYTDKLIF.

This clone turned up a few times. A much larger clone sits a single nucleotide away, making a read error possible. The chain links TRDV1 to TRDJ1; 7 bases are shared with TRDD3. TCRdb gives no J gene; it was assigned here by matching the DNA to germline. Germline values: CDR1 TSWWSYY, CDR2 QGS. This CDR3 region has 19 residues. CDR3 coding DNA: TGCGCTCTTGGGGGGATCGGACCCTACGCACTGGCGCTGTCTGGGAAACTCATCTTT. Its protein is CALGGIGPYALALSGKLIF.

A word on this clone: TCRdb has a much larger clone's protein, which differs at residue 11 from the translation of this DNA, likely because of a read error; what is shown is the protein translated from the DNA. The chain is built from TRDV1 and TRDJ1, with 12 bases matching TRDD3. Matching the DNA to germline supplied the J gene, which TCRdb does not give. This CDR3 has 28 residues. Germline V lookup: CDR1 TSWWSYY, CDR2 QGS. V was pared by 1 base and J by 1 base, with 37 bases of the junction left unmatched. CDR3 in amino acids: CALGEPSTTTPVNHTGGYPLWGTDKLIF. CDR3 DNA sequence: TGTGCTCTTGGGGAACCCTCGACTACTACTCCCGTCAATCATACTGGGGGATACCCTCTTTGGGGCACCGATAAACTCATCTTT.

This clone was detected a few times. A far larger clone is just one base off, so this is likely a read error. Other DNA sequences of this sample code for an identical CDR3. Here the CDR3 DNA reads TGTGCCTGTGACACATCTAGCCGGGGGATACGCCGCACCGATAAGCTCATCTTT. Its protein product is CACDTSSRGIRRTDKLIF. The J gene is uncalled and the V gene is TRDV2; TRDD3, the table's D call, was not compared with the DNA. Germline-derived CDR1 and CDR2 are GEAIGNYY and EKD. The CDR3 runs to 18 residues.

This clone was observed a few times. TCRdb assigns this DNA the protein of a much larger clone, which departs from its translation at residue 6; this likely reflects a read error, and the protein shown comes from translating the DNA. The chain uses TRDV2 and TRDJ3; 7 bases are shared with TRDD3. The germline V gene encodes CDR1 GEAIGNYY and CDR2 EKD. The CDR3 consists of 23 residues. V trimming: 0 bases; J trimming: 0 bases; junction bases outside the gene matches: 19. This CDR3 reads CACDTRRVPVLGTHSWDTRQMFF. CDR3 DNA sequence: TGTGCCTGTGACACCAGACGCGTTCCCGTACTGGGGACCCACTCCTGGGACACCCGACAGATGTTTTTC.

This clone was seen a handful of times. TCRdb records a much larger clone's protein for this DNA, with a difference at residue 6 that likely arises from a read error; the protein given is the translation of the DNA. The gene calls are TRDV1 and TRDJ1, with D possibly matching TRDD3 (6 bases). The J gene was missing in TCRdb and was found by matching the end of the DNA to germline. V lost 3 bases and J lost 4, with 15 bases in between. Germline CDR1 and CDR2: TSWWSYY and QGS. The CDR3 sequence is 15 residues long. For the CDR3, the DNA is TGTGCTCTTGGGGACCCCCACCATGGGGGCGATAAACTCATCTTT. This gives the protein CALGDPHHGGDKLIF.

This clone was observed a handful of times. TCRdb attributes to this sequence the protein of a much larger clone, which differs from the DNA translation at residue 11; a read error is likely, and the protein displayed is translated from the DNA. The chain recombines TRDV1 with TRDJ1; D is perhaps TRDD3 (6 bases). The CDR3 loop spans 23 amino acids. Germline-derived CDR1 and CDR2 are TSWWSYY and QGS. V lost 0 bases and J 0 bases, leaving 32 bases between the germline ends. In nucleotides, the CDR3 is TGTGCTCTTGGGGAACTTCCATTACTTTCGGACCCTTGGGGATCCCATTACACCGATAAACTCATCTTT. Amino acids: CALGELPLLSDPWGSHYTDKLIF.

This clone was seen only a few times. The protein that TCRdb holds for this DNA derives from a much larger clone and differs from the translated DNA at residue 7, which likely indicates a read error; the protein shown here is translated from the DNA. The chain is built from TRDV1 and TRDJ1; 10 nucleotides line up with TRDD3. The J gene was not available in TCRdb and was assigned here by matching the DNA to germline segments. This CDR3 region has 16 residues. Germline V gene sequence: CDR1 TSWWSYY, CDR2 QGS. V shed 3 bases, J shed 2 bases, and the junction held 6 bases outside the gene matches. CDR3: CALGELSWGITDKLIF. The CDR3 bases are TGTGCTCTTGGGGAGCTCAGCTGGGGGATAACCGATAAACTCATCTTT.

Points on this clone: The TCRdb protein, from a much larger clone, departs from this DNA's translation at residue 17, likely by read error; the protein shown derives from the DNA. V is TRDV1 and J is TRDJ1; a weak D match, TRDD3 (6 bases). CDR1 is TSWWSYY, CDR2 QGS, per germline. The V end lost 1 base, the J end lost 0 bases, and 45 bases lay between the germline ends. CDR3 length: 27 residues. CDR3 sequence: CALGERGISVPPVYWVTHGSYTDKLIF. In DNA, the CDR3 is TGTGCTCTTGGGGAACGTGGCATCTCAGTTCCTCCTGTTTACTGGGTGACGCATGGAAGTTACACCGATAAACTCATCTTT.

This clone showed up many times. This chain joins TRDV1 and TRDJ1; 8 nucleotides align to TRDD3. Germline V CDR1 and CDR2: TSWWSYY, QGS. CDR3 size: 18 residues. Trimming removed 4 bases from V and 0 bases from J; junction bases left unmatched: 13. CDR3 loop: CALGGLTYWGLYTDKLIF. The CDR3 DNA follows: TGTGCTCTTGGGGGGCTTACTTACTGGGGGTTGTACACCGATAAACTCATCTTT.